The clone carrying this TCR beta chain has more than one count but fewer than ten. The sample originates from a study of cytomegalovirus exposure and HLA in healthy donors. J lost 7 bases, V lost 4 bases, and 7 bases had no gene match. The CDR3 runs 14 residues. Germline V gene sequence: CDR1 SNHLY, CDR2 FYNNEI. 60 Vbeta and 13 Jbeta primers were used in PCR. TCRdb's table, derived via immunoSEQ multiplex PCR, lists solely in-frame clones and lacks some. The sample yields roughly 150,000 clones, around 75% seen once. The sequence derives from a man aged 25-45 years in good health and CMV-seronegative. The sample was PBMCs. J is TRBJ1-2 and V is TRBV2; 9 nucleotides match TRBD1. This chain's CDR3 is CASSVQGQGPGYTF. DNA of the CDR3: TGTGCCAGCAGTGTACAGGGACAGGGACCTGGCTACACCTTC.